The clone carrying this T cell receptor beta chain occurred many times. This sample stems from a study of Graves' ophthalmopathy and Graves' hyperthyroidism. The authors amplified TCR beta CDR3 regions from RNA transcripts. HTBI primers primed a first-round RT-PCR, and a second-round multiplex PCR followed. Via MiXCR, TCRdb re-called the multiplex PCR reads, giving one row per CDR3 protein. This table holds 200,000 to 250,000 distinct CDR3 sequences, under 25% found once. This TCR was sampled from a woman aged 50 to 60 with Graves' ophthalmopathy. Sample: peripheral blood.

CDR3 protein: CASSPRTDSYSGYTF. The CDR3 coding sequence is TGTGCCAGCAGCCCCCGGACAGACTCGTACTCTGGCTACACCTTC. V gene TRBV12-3 or TRBV12-4 combines with J gene TRBJ1-2, with D perhaps matching TRBD1 (6 bases). The CDR3 sequence is 15 residues long. The ends were cut back, 6 bases at V and 7 bases at J, with 21 bases in the middle.